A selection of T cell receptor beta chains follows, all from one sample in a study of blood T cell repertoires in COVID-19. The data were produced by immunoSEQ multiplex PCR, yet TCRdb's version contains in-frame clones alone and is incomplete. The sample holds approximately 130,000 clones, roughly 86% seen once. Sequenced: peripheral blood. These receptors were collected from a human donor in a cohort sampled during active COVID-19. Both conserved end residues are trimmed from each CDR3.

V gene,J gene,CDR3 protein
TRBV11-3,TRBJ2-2,ASSQGQVTGELF
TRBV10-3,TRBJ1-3,AIGTGGGNTIY
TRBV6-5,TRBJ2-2,ASRRVELF
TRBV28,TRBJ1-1,ASSPRGLGTEAF
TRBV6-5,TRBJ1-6,ASSYSYNGSPLH
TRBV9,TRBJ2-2,ASSVRTGNTGELF
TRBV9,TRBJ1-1,ASSGGTPNRNTEAF
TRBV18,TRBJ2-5,ASSPGEEGTQY
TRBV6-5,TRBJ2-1,ASRSLAGGNNEQF
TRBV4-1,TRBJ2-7,ASSLQDGTGGGYEQY
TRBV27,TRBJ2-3,ASSLLGSFLDTQY
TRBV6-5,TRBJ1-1,ANRPDRGQLAF
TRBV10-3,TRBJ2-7,AIKSTQSYEQY
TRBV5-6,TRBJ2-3,ASRQGFGIPSTDTQY
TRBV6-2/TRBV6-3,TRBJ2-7,ASSRSGTGDRQQY
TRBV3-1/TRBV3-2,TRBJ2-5,ASSHRLAGPSGQETQY
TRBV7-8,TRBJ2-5,ASSLPQEETQY
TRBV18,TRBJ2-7,ASSPSDFYEQY
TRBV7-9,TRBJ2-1,ASSVTINEQF
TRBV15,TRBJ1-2,ATSQASGTGKNYGYT
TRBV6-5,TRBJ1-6,ASSYSSENSSPLH
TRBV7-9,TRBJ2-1,ASSQAGTGNEQF
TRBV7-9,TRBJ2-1,ASSPRGVPNEQF
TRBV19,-,ASSIASHYEQY
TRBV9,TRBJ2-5,ASSVGNSGLQETQY
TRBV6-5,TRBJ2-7,ASNEPRQGSYEQY
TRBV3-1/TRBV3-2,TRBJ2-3,ASSRGRGDTQY
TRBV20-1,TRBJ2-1,SASGRGAYNEQF
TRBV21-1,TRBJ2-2,ASSKVVGLAGGTNTGELF
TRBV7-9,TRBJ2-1,ASSPWTGGSGGAYNEQF
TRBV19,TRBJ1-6,ASSIQGSNSPLH
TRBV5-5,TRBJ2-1,ASSLAPAGGPGQF
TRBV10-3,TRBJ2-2,AISESGTGELF
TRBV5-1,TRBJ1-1,ASSLSGPQNTEAF
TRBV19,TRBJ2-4,ASSIGGGGYNIQY
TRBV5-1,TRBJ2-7,ASSALSGDRSYEQY
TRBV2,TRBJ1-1,ASKLDRGMNTEAF
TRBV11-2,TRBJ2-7,ASSPSGGWYEQY
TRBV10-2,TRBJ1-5,ASSVGGGQGQPQH
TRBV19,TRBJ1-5,ASSIRPQGRQPQH
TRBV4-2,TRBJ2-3,ASSQVRSGATDTQY
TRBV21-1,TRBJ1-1,ASSKFSGQLNTEAF
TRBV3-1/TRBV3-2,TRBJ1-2,ASSPRGIGQDYGYT
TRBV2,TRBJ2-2,ASRYSGGPISGELF
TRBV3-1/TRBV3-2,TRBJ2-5,ASSPGLEETQY
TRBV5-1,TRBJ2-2,ASSLWVTGAGELF
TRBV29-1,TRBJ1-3,SVVTGGGGNTIY
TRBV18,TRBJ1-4,ASSPYNEKLF
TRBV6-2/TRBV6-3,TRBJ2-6,ASSSQGAGANVLT
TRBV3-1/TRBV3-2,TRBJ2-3,ASSQDGGDTQY
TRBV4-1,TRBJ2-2,ASSPRTGVTGELF
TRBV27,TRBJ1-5,ASSLTQGQPQH
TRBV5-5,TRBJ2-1,ASSLGTGRDEQF
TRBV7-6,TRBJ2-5,ASSFRSRGETQY
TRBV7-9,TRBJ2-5,ASSWALLLGGQETQY
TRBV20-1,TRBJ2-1,SASGPRQF